The present T cell receptor beta chain was sequenced within a study of shared clonotypes between healthy human individuals. Study-wide background: CD4 naive cells filled three plates per donor, CD4 memory three, CD8 naive two and CD8 memory one.

About this clone: Antigen specificity is unknown. Additional DNA sequences in this sample encode the identical CDR3.

CD45RO negativity and positive selection for CCR7 defined naive CD8 cells, a population that excluded terminally differentiated effector memory CD45RA+ cells. CDR1 is LNHDA and CDR2 is SQIVND in the germline V gene (reference sequence). Trimming removed 2 bases from V and 1 base from J, with 5 bases in between. The CDR3 contains 13 residues. Study-level findings and limits: Even with large depth, rarefaction showed that sorted-subset sequencing was incomplete. Of the naive CD4 clonotypes, roughly 5% were shared across a handful of donors.

Sequencing was performed with immunoSEQ multiplex PCR; in TCRdb, only in-frame clones are kept and a portion is missing. The data contain 750,000 to 1,000,000 clones, nearly 95% of them seen just once; the ten biggest clones take up 24%. The sequenced sample consisted of naive CD8+ T cells sorted from blood. The TCR was taken from a man younger than 40 in good health. The chain couples TRBV19 to TRBJ1-1; D call uncertain. The CDR3 nucleotides read TGTGCCAGTAGTATAACCCGGAACACTGAAGCTTTCTTT. Residues: CASSITRNTEAFF.